What follows are 21 T cell receptor beta chains derived from one specimen sequenced in a study of shared T cell receptors in the human thymus. Produced via immunoSEQ multiplex PCR; TCRdb's table is partial and in-frame only. In the table there are hundreds of thousands of clones, more than 70% of which are singletons. The sample was also linked to a second study, of human thymus T cells.

The specimen was thymocytes. The receptors were gathered from a boy in the first two years of life with a congenital heart defect.

This clone was counted a few times. The V gene is TRBV27, the J gene TRBJ2-1; TRBD2 matches 8 bases. Germline V CDR1 and CDR2: MNHEY, SMNVEV (reference sequence). Trimming removed 3 bases from V and 5 bases from J; junction bases left unmatched: 12. The CDR3 is made up of 17 amino acids. The CDR3 DNA is TGTGCCAGCAGTTTTAGGGTTGCGGGAGGACTACACAATGAGCAGTTCTTC. It translates to CASSFRVAGGLHNEQFF.

The chain links TRBV6-4 to TRBJ1-2, with D uncertain. The V gene lost 0 bases and the J gene lost 4 bases, with 6 bases spanning the gap. Looked up from germline, CDR1 is MRHNA and CDR2 is SNTAGT. The CDR3 extends over 13 amino acids. The CDR3 reads CASSDSTGYGYTF. CDR3 nucleotides: TGTGCCAGCAGTGACTCGACGGGCTATGGCTACACCTTC.

The sample holds one count of this clone. The chain's CDR3 is CASRTLMGQGTGEQYF. CDR3 coding DNA: TGTGCCAGCAGGACGCTTATGGGACAGGGGACGGGGGAGCAGTACTTC. This chain connects TRBV28 to TRBJ2-7; 10 bases are a match to TRBD1. CDR3 length: 16 residues. CDR1 MDHEN and CDR2 SYDVKM come from the germline V gene. Trimming at V came to 6 bases and at J to 7 bases, leaving 15 bases not matched to a gene. Full variable domain (missing parts from reference TRBV28 and TRBJ2-7): DVKVTQSSRYLVKRTGEKVFLECVQDMDHENMFWYRQDPGLGLRLIYFSYDVKMKEKGDIPEGYSVSREKKERFSLILESASTNQTSMYLCASRTLMGQGTGEQYFGPGTRLTVT.

V gene TRBV5-6 combines with J gene TRBJ2-7, with TRBD1 matching over 7 bases. The length of the CDR3 is 16 residues. The V gene end was trimmed by 4 bases and the J gene end by 2 bases; junction bases not matched to a gene: 12. From germline, CDR1 is SGHDT and CDR2 YYEEEE. The CDR3 sequence is CASSAAQGLWAYEQYF. CDR3 nucleotide sequence: TGTGCCAGCAGCGCGGCACAGGGGCTGTGGGCCTACGAGCAGTACTTC.

This rearrangement joins TRBV27 to TRBJ2-5; 8 bases align to TRBD1. The V gene end was trimmed by 0 bases and the J gene end by 3 bases; junction bases not matched to a gene: 9. This CDR3 is 17 amino acids long. Germline V lookup: CDR1 MNHEY, CDR2 SMNVEV (reference sequence). In DNA form, the CDR3 reads TGTGCCAGCAGTTTATCGCAACCCGGACAGGGAAAAGAGACCCAGTACTTC. Its protein product is CASSLSQPGQGKETQYF.

The chain uses TRBV4-2 and TRBJ2-2, with TRBD1 identical over 7 bases. V was clipped by 0 bases and J by 7 bases; unmatched bases: 14. CDR1 LGHNA and CDR2 YNFKEQ come from the germline V gene. The length of the CDR3 is 18 residues. In DNA, the CDR3 is TGTGCCAGCAGCCAAGAGACCCCCGGGGACAGATGGGGCGGGGAGCTGTTTTTT. It specifies CASSQETPGDRWGGELFF.

V gene TRBV28 combines with J gene TRBJ1-6; 9 bases map to TRBD1. The CDR3 has 19 residues. The V segment lost 6 bases and the J segment 4 bases; nucleotides outside the gene matches: 16. Germline assignment: CDR1 MDHEN and CDR2 SYDVKM. The CDR3 DNA sequence: TGTGCCAGCAGCCGAGGAGGACAGGGGTTCGAGGATTATAATTCACCCCTCCACTTT. This codes for CASSRGGQGFEDYNSPLHF.

The rearrangement uses TRBV7-6 and TRBJ1-3; D possibly corresponds to TRBD1 (6 bases). Germline V gene lookup returns CDR1 SGHVS and CDR2 FNYEAQ. This CDR3 has 17 residues. The ends were cut back, 2 bases at V and 2 bases at J, with 16 bases in the middle. The DNA for the CDR3 is TGTGCCAGCAGCTTACCGTCCAAACAGGGTACTGGAAACACCATATATTTT. Encoded protein: CASSLPSKQGTGNTIYF.

This chain links TRBV5-1 with TRBJ2-1; TRBD2 matches at 8 bases. The CDR3 runs 15 residues. V trimming: 4 bases; J trimming: 4 bases; junction bases outside the gene matches: 7. The germline V gene encodes CDR1 SGHRS and CDR2 YFSETQ. CDR3: CASSLGGGLYNEQFF. CDR3 in DNA: TGCGCCAGCAGCCTCGGGGGGGGCCTATACAATGAGCAGTTCTTC. The full variable domain, in which reference TRBV5-1 and TRBJ2-1 provide the parts outside the CDR3, is KAGVTQTPRYLIKTRGQQVTLSCSPISGHRSVSWYQQTPGQGLQFLFEYFSETQRNKGNFPGRFSGRQFSNSRSEMNVSTLELGDSALYLCASSLGGGLYNEQFFGPGTRLTVL.

The chain couples TRBV6-4 to TRBJ2-1; 11 positions match TRBD2. Trimming removed 0 bases from V and 6 bases from J; junction bases left unmatched: 4. This CDR3 is built from 16 residues. Germline assignment: CDR1 MRHNA and CDR2 SNTAGT. This CDR3 is CASSDSLAGGPNEQFF. CDR3 DNA: TGTGCCAGCAGTGACTCTTTAGCGGGAGGGCCCAATGAGCAGTTCTTC.

This chain joins TRBV28 and TRBJ2-3; 9 bases fit TRBD2. Trimming at V came to 1 base and at J to 2 bases, leaving 7 bases not matched to a gene. Germline CDR1 is MDHEN and CDR2 is SYDVKM. This CDR3 contains 17 residues. Here the CDR3 DNA reads TGTGCCAGCAGTTTATCTTCGGCGGGAGGGCTCACAGATACGCAGTATTTT. Amino acids: CASSLSSAGGLTDTQYF. Full variable domain (rest looked up from reference TRBV28 and TRBJ2-3): DVKVTQSSRYLVKRTGEKVFLECVQDMDHENMFWYRQDPGLGLRLIYFSYDVKMKEKGDIPEGYSVSREKKERFSLILESASTNQTSMYLCASSLSSAGGLTDTQYFGPGTRLTVL.

The chain joins TRBV27 to TRBJ2-2; 12 positions match TRBD1. The length of the CDR3 is 16 residues. CDR1 is MNHEY, CDR2 SMNVEV, per germline (reference sequence). J gave up 5 bases and V 5 bases, and 6 bases lay outside the gene matches. CDR3 in DNA: TGTGCCAGCAGTCAGAGGGACAGGGGGCTGACCGGGGAGCTGTTTTTT. Translation gives CASSQRDRGLTGELFF.

J is TRBJ2-5 and V is TRBV4-3; D is undetermined. Judging by the DNA end, TRBJ2-7 fits better; the J call may be wrong. Germline lookup yields CDR1 LGHNA and CDR2 YSLEER. The CDR3 length is 17 residues. The CDR3, as DNA: TGCGCCAGCAGCCAAGATCTAATTCTCGAGAGCTCCTACGAGCAGTACTTC. Translated, it gives CASSQDLILESSYEQYF.

CDR3: CASSQELAGDGVAYNEQFF. The CDR3 DNA reads TGTGCCAGCAGCCAAGAGCTAGCGGGGGACGGGGTGGCCTACAATGAGCAGTTCTTC. The J gene is TRBJ2-1, the V gene TRBV4-2; TRBD2 matches 10 bases. The CDR3 totals 19 residues. Trimming took 0 bases from V and 2 from J; bases not matched to a gene: 10. The germline V gene has CDR1 LGHNA and CDR2 YNFKEQ.

The chain combines TRBV4-1 with TRBJ2-5; TRBD2 is a possible D gene (5 bases). The CDR3 runs to 16 residues. CDR1 is MGHRA, CDR2 YSYEKL, per germline. Trimming removed 1 base at V and 5 bases at J, with 17 bases between. This chain's CDR3 is CASSQARPREAETQYF. The CDR3 DNA reads as TGCGCCAGCAGCCAAGCTCGTCCACGGGAAGCGGAGACCCAGTACTTC.

The V gene is TRBV5-4, the J gene TRBJ1-4, with D hard to call. V was shortened by 0 bases and J by 4 bases, with 22 bases between the two germline ends. Germline CDR1 SGHNT, CDR2 YYREEE (reference sequence). The CDR3 runs to 19 residues. CDR3 nucleotide sequence: TGTGCCAGCAGCTTGGCCTGGTGGCCTGGCAGTTATAATAATGAAAAACTGTTTTTT. This encodes CASSLAWWPGSYNNEKLFF.

The sample holds a few counts of this clone. CDR3 loop: CASSGQSPYEQYF. The CDR3 DNA reads as TGTGCCAGCTCAGGGCAGTCCCCCTACGAGCAGTACTTC. The chain carries TRBV18 and TRBJ2-7; D remains unclear. V was clipped by 5 bases and J by 2 bases, with 10 bases between them. There are 13 residues in the CDR3. Germline-derived CDR1 and CDR2 are KGHSH and LQKENI. Variable domain in full (rest from reference TRBV18 and TRBJ2-7): NAGVMQNPRHLVRRRGQEARLRCSPMKGHSHVYWYRQLPEEGLKFMVYLQKENIIDESGMPKERFSAEFPKEGPSILRIQQVVRGDSAAYFCASSGQSPYEQYFGPGTRLTVT.

As to this clone: The same CDR3 is also encoded by other DNA sequences in this sample. The rearrangement links TRBV28 to TRBJ2-5; tentative D call: TRBD2 (5 bases). The CDR3 is 13 amino acids. With 2 bases removed from V and 2 bases from J, the gap between germline ends came to 6 bases. CDR1 and CDR2 (germline): MDHEN, SYDVKM. CDR3 DNA: TGTGCCAGCAGTTTAGAGGGACAAGAGACCCAGTACTTC. Protein: CASSLEGQETQYF.

V is TRBV4-1 and J is TRBJ1-2, with a tentative D call TRBD1 (5 bases). The CDR3 is 18 amino acids. Germline V gene lookup returns CDR1 MGHRA and CDR2 YSYEKL. Trimming took off 0 bases at V and 4 bases at J, with 21 bases between the two ends. DNA of the CDR3: TGCGCCAGCAGCCAAGATAAAAGGGGCCGATCTGTGGTCTATGGCTACACCTTC. This translates into CASSQDKRGRSVVYGYTF.

This chain connects TRBV28 to TRBJ1-4, with D unresolved. The CDR3 covers 15 residues. With 3 bases removed from V and 6 bases from J, the gap between germline ends came to 14 bases. Per germline, CDR1 MDHEN and CDR2 SYDVKM. The CDR3 DNA follows: TGTGCCAGCAGTTTCCTCCGGGAGTCCGATGAAAAACTGTTTTTT. Protein product: CASSFLRESDEKLFF. Together with reference TRBV28 and TRBJ1-4, the CDR3 gives the full variable domain: DVKVTQSSRYLVKRTGEKVFLECVQDMDHENMFWYRQDPGLGLRLIYFSYDVKMKEKGDIPEGYSVSREKKERFSLILESASTNQTSMYLCASSFLRESDEKLFFGSGTQLSVL.

This sequence joins TRBV10-3 and TRBJ2-5, with D perhaps matching TRBD1 (5 bases). This CDR3 contains 13 residues. Germline V lookup: CDR1 ENHRY, CDR2 SYGVKD. V lost 9 bases, J lost 1 base, and 12 bases lay in between. In DNA form, the CDR3 reads TGTGCCATACAGGACAACCTCCAAGAGACCCAGTACTTC. Translation gives CAIQDNLQETQYF.